This is a list of T cell receptor beta chains from one sample in a study of vaccination and CD4 T cells after COVID-19. TCRdb independently ran MiXCR on the PCR reads; one entry per CDR3 protein. The sample shows 3,000 to 4,000 distinct CDR3 sequences, about 74% of them seen only once. No antigens are known for them. Specimen: CD4+ T cells from blood, cultured in vitro. The receptors originated from a human donor who had recovered from COVID-19. Each CDR3 is given with its conserved first and last residue. The D gene is left open where the match is weak. Only part of the rows carry a size: once, few, many, or a class if the clone is expanded.

v_gene: TRBV6-4
j_gene: TRBJ1-2
abundance: .
d_gene: .
CDR3nt: TGTGCCAGCAGAGCGGACAGAAACTATGGCTACACCTTC
CDR3aa: CASRADRNYGYTF

v_gene: TRBV20-1
j_gene: TRBJ1-1
abundance: .
d_gene: .
CDR3nt: TGCAGTGCTAGAGATGGCAGTCTGAACACTGAAGCTTTCTTT
CDR3aa: CSARDGSLNTEAFF

v_gene: TRBV20-1
j_gene: TRBJ2-7
abundance: few
d_gene: TRBD1
CDR3nt: TGCAGTGTCACAGGGGGCGTCGACGAGCAGTACTTC
CDR3aa: CSVTGGVDEQYF

v_gene: TRBV2
j_gene: TRBJ1-2
abundance: .
d_gene: .
CDR3nt: TGTGCCGGGGGGTTGGACTATGGCTACACCTTC
CDR3aa: CAGGLDYGYTF

v_gene: TRBV19
j_gene: TRBJ1-2
abundance: .
d_gene: .
CDR3nt: TGTGCCAGTAGTTCTGGCCGGGGGGGTGGCTACACCTTC
CDR3aa: CASSSGRGGGYTF

v_gene: TRBV5-1
j_gene: TRBJ1-4
abundance: .
d_gene: .
CDR3nt: TGCGCCAGCAGCTCGGGCGGGGGTAAGAGGAATGAAAAACTGTTTTTT
CDR3aa: CASSSGGGKRNEKLFF

v_gene: TRBV7-9
j_gene: TRBJ1-2
abundance: .
d_gene: TRBD1
CDR3nt: TGTGCCTTTCCCCGGGACAGGGTCGGGTATGGCTACACCTTC
CDR3aa: CAFPRDRVGYGYTF

v_gene: TRBV7-9
j_gene: TRBJ1-5
abundance: medium-sized
d_gene: .
CDR3nt: TGTGCCAGCAGCTTAGATTCGCAGCCCCAGCATTTT
CDR3aa: CASSLDSQPQHF

v_gene: TRBV7-3
j_gene: TRBJ2-3
abundance: .
d_gene: .
CDR3nt: TGTGCCAGCAGCTTAATGACTGGGACCGTGCAAGATACGCAGTATTTT
CDR3aa: CASSLMTGTVQDTQYF

v_gene: TRBV7-2
j_gene: TRBJ2-1
abundance: .
d_gene: TRBD1
CDR3nt: TGTGCCAGCAGCGCCGCCGGGACAGCCATCTCCGTTGAGCAGTTCTTC
CDR3aa: CASSAAGTAISVEQFF

v_gene: TRBV6-5
j_gene: TRBJ1-1
abundance: .
d_gene: TRBD1
CDR3nt: TGTGCCAGCAGTTACTCGATAGGGACAGGGAACACTGAAGCTTTCTTT
CDR3aa: CASSYSIGTGNTEAFF

v_gene: TRBV6-1
j_gene: TRBJ2-3
abundance: .
d_gene: TRBD2
CDR3nt: TGTGCCAGCAGGGGGGGTAGCGGGGCAGATACGCAGTATTTT
CDR3aa: CASRGGSGADTQYF

v_gene: TRBV2
j_gene: TRBJ2-5
abundance: .
d_gene: TRBD1
CDR3nt: TGTGCCAGCGGCAGGGGGCGCGAAGAGACCCAGTACTTC
CDR3aa: CASGRGREETQYF

v_gene: TRBV7-2
j_gene: TRBJ1-5
abundance: few
d_gene: TRBD1
CDR3nt: TGTGCCAGCAGCCCTTGGGACAGTTTCAATCAGCCCCAGCATTTT
CDR3aa: CASSPWDSFNQPQHF

v_gene: TRBV5-5
j_gene: TRBJ1-1
abundance: .
d_gene: .
CDR3nt: TGTGCCAGCAGCACTACAGGGTTAATGAACACTGAAGCTTTCTTT
CDR3aa: CASSTTGLMNTEAFF

v_gene: TRBV7-2
j_gene: TRBJ2-3
abundance: .
d_gene: TRBD2
CDR3nt: TGTGCCACCATGGGCGGGGGGGTTCGACTGTATTTT
CDR3aa: CATMGGGVRLYF

v_gene: TRBV20-1
j_gene: TRBJ1-2
abundance: .
d_gene: .
CDR3nt: TGCAGTGCCCCGGATCGGTATGGCTACACCTTC
CDR3aa: CSAPDRYGYTF

v_gene: TRBV5-5
j_gene: TRBJ2-7
abundance: once
d_gene: TRBD1
CDR3nt: TGTGCCAGCAGCCCCGAAGGGACAGGGCTCTACGAGCAGTACTTC
CDR3aa: CASSPEGTGLYEQYF

v_gene: TRBV20-1
j_gene: TRBJ1-1
abundance: .
d_gene: TRBD1
CDR3nt: TGCAGTGCTAGAGGGGGCAGGGGGCGCGGAACTGAAGCTTTCTTT
CDR3aa: CSARGGRGRGTEAFF

v_gene: TRBV24-1
j_gene: TRBJ2-5
abundance: .
d_gene: .
CDR3nt: TGTGCCACCAGTGCAGGCGAGACCCAGTACTTC
CDR3aa: CATSAGETQYF

v_gene: TRBV19
j_gene: TRBJ1-2
abundance: .
d_gene: TRBD1
CDR3nt: TGTGCCAGTAGTCCTGGGGGACAGGGGACTAACTATGGCTACACCTTC
CDR3aa: CASSPGGQGTNYGYTF

v_gene: TRBV20-1
j_gene: TRBJ1-1
abundance: .
d_gene: TRBD1
CDR3nt: TGCAGTGGTGCCGGGGGACAGGTTGAAGCTTTCTTT
CDR3aa: CSGAGGQVEAFF

v_gene: TRBV2
j_gene: TRBJ1-2
abundance: large
d_gene: TRBD1
CDR3nt: TGTGCCAGCAGTGCACGGGCGGCGACAGGGCTTCTTTATGGCTACACCTTC
CDR3aa: CASSARAATGLLYGYTF

v_gene: TRBV7-2
j_gene: TRBJ1-1
abundance: .
d_gene: TRBD1
CDR3nt: TGTGCCAGCAGCTTGGGACAGACGAACACTGAAGCTTTCTTT
CDR3aa: CASSLGQTNTEAFF

v_gene: TRBV29-1
j_gene: TRBJ1-5
abundance: .
d_gene: .
CDR3nt: TGCAGCGTTGTTGTAGGGCAAGGTCAGCCCCAGCATTTT
CDR3aa: CSVVVGQGQPQHF

v_gene: TRBV2
j_gene: TRBJ2-1
abundance: .
d_gene: TRBD2
CDR3nt: TGTGCCAGCGCTAGCGGGGGGGCATCTGAGCAGTTCTTC
CDR3aa: CASASGGASEQFF

v_gene: TRBV12-3/TRBV12-4
j_gene: TRBJ1-6
abundance: .
d_gene: TRBD1
CDR3nt: TGTGCCAGCACCCGGACAGGGGGAAATTCACCCCTCCACTTT
CDR3aa: CASTRTGGNSPLHF

v_gene: TRBV7-3
j_gene: TRBJ1-3
abundance: large
d_gene: .
CDR3nt: TGTGCCAGCAGCCCGACGGGCCCAGTAGGAAACACCATATATTTT
CDR3aa: CASSPTGPVGNTIYF

v_gene: TRBV7-6
j_gene: TRBJ2-3
abundance: .
d_gene: TRBD2
CDR3nt: TGTGCCAGCAGCTCGGGACTAGCGGGCATGACCCTAACAGATACGCAGTATTTT
CDR3aa: CASSSGLAGMTLTDTQYF

v_gene: TRBV12-3/TRBV12-4
j_gene: TRBJ2-5
abundance: .
d_gene: TRBD1
CDR3nt: TGTGCCAGCAGTTTTGACAGGGTAGAGACCCAGTACTTC
CDR3aa: CASSFDRVETQYF

v_gene: TRBV12-3/TRBV12-4
j_gene: TRBJ2-3
abundance: medium-sized
d_gene: .
CDR3nt: TGTGCCAGCCGCGGGACCGCCACAGATACGCAGTATTTT
CDR3aa: CASRGTATDTQYF

v_gene: TRBV20-1
j_gene: TRBJ2-7
abundance: .
d_gene: .
CDR3nt: TGCAGCGGGGGGACAGGAATTTTTTACGCGCAGTACTTC
CDR3aa: CSGGTGIFYAQYF